Listed here are 19 T cell receptor beta chains from one sample, sequenced in a study of T-cell reconstitution after alpha-beta-depleted transplantation in children. Preparing the TCRbeta library involved the use of unique molecular identifiers. TCRdb fed the PCR reads into MiXCR, producing one record per CDR3 protein. The sample has 280,000 or so distinct CDR3 sequences; around 10% are singletons. The source was peripheral blood, collected 180 days after TCRalphabeta/CD19-depleted stem cell transplant. The source is a male patient under 10 years old who had a stem cell transplant for chronic granulomatous disease, so the T cells may come from the graft donor.

This clonotype occurred a few times. This rearrangement joins TRBV12-3 or TRBV12-4 to TRBJ1-1; no firm D call. The CDR3 is 14 amino acids. V lost 3 bases to trimming and J lost 0 bases, with 8 bases between them. The CDR3 is CASSLGAMNTEAFF. In nucleotides, the CDR3 is TGTGCCAGCAGTTTGGGCGCCATGAACACTGAAGCTTTCTTT.

In this sample, this clonotype turned up a few times. The rearrangement uses TRBV6-5 and TRBJ2-6; no clear D gene. Germline V gene data show CDR1 as MNHEY and CDR2 as SVGAGI. The CDR3 has 15 amino acids. V lost 4 bases, J lost 1 base, and 8 bases lay in between. CDR3 sequence: CASSSQVSGANVLTF. CDR3 sequence (DNA): TGTGCCAGCAGTTCCCAAGTATCTGGGGCCAACGTCCTGACTTTC.

This clonotype has at least ten counts. V usage is TRBV29-1 and J usage is TRBJ2-7; D call uncertain. The germline V and J ends were trimmed by 5 bases and 0 bases, with 14 bases remaining between them. The CDR3 consists of 14 residues. In germline, CDR1 is SQVTM, CDR2 ANQGSEA. The CDR3 protein is CSVRELFYSYEQYF. CDR3 in DNA: TGCAGCGTTCGCGAGCTCTTTTACTCCTACGAGCAGTACTTC.

This clonotype was recorded at least ten times. J is TRBJ2-5 and V is TRBV11-2; D gene unclear. The V gene lost 0 bases and the J gene lost 8 bases, with 13 bases spanning the gap. The CDR3 length is 14 residues. The germline gives CDR1 SGHAT, CDR2 FQNNGV. The CDR3 sequence is CASSLDPSSGTQYF. As DNA, the CDR3 is TGTGCCAGCAGCTTAGATCCCTCTAGTGGTACCCAGTACTTC.

This clonotype has at least ten counts. V usage is TRBV28 and J usage is TRBJ2-2, with 10 bases aligning to TRBD1. The CDR3 runs 16 residues. V was pared by 6 bases and J by 4 bases, with 8 bases of the junction left unmatched. Germline V gene data show CDR1 as MDHEN and CDR2 as SYDVKM. CDR3 DNA sequence: TGTGCCAGCAGCCCTAGACAGGGGGCCGGCACCGGGGAGCTGTTTTTT. As protein: CASSPRQGAGTGELFF.

As concerns this clonotype: A single base separates this from a much larger clone, so it may be a read error. This sequence joins TRBV7-2 and TRBJ2-1; 10 nucleotides agree with TRBD1. V gave up 1 base and J gave up 15 bases; unmatched junction bases: 9. CDR1 is SGHTA, CDR2 FQGNSA, per germline. The CDR3 has 14 residues. CDR3 protein: CASSLVTGQGLRFF. In DNA, the CDR3 is TGTGCCAGCAGCTTAGTTACGGGACAGGGGTTACGGTTCTTC.

This clonotype was recorded a few times. The genes are TRBV6-2 or TRBV6-3 and TRBJ2-7; TRBD1 agrees at 7 bases. This CDR3 spans 23 amino acids. With 4 bases clipped from V and 1 base from J, the junction kept 31 bases outside the gene matches. Germline CDR1 is MNHEY and CDR2 is SVGEGT. The CDR3 region is CASSSLRPKTGTEERGRSYEQYF. For the CDR3, the DNA is TGTGCCAGCAGTTCACTACGGCCAAAAACCGGGACAGAAGAGAGGGGAAGATCCTACGAGCAGTACTTC.

This clonotype was seen repeatedly, ten times or more. The gene calls are TRBV12-3 or TRBV12-4 and TRBJ2-5; no reliable D call. V lost 3 bases and J 7 bases, leaving 6 bases between the germline ends. CDR3 length: 11 amino acids. The chain's CDR3 is CASSFQATQYF. CDR3 bases: TGTGCCAGCAGTTTCCAGGCGACCCAGTACTTC.

This clonotype was picked up many times. The chain carries TRBV5-1 and TRBJ2-2; weak D call: TRBD1 (6 bases). Germline V gene sequence: CDR1 SGHRS, CDR2 YFSETQ. The V end lost 4 bases, the J end lost 1 base, and 17 bases lay between the germline ends. The CDR3 has 17 residues. CDR3 in amino acids: CASSRNLGQKNTGELFF. DNA for the CDR3: TGCGCCAGCAGCCGAAATTTGGGACAAAAGAACACCGGGGAGCTGTTTTTT.

At least ten counts were recorded for this clonotype. This chain joins TRBV10-3 and TRBJ1-3; perhaps TRBD1 as D (5 bases). Germline values: CDR1 ENHRY, CDR2 SYGVKD. The CDR3 sequence is 16 residues long. V gave up 2 bases and J gave up 0 bases, with 11 bases separating them. Here the CDR3 reads CAISEVDIPSGNTIYF. The CDR3 nucleotides are TGTGCCATCAGTGAGGTGGACATCCCCTCTGGAAACACCATATATTTT.

This clonotype was seen repeatedly, ten times or more. The chain links TRBV18 to TRBJ2-5, with a possible D match to TRBD1 (5 bases). The length of the CDR3 is 14 residues. Trimming shortened V by 5 bases and J by 4 bases, and 14 bases separated the two germline ends. Germline V gene lookup returns CDR1 KGHSH and CDR2 LQKENI. The CDR3 DNA reads TGTGCCAGCTCATCGGCAGGGTTGGTAGAGACCCAGTACTTC. Amino acids: CASSSAGLVETQYF.

This clonotype has a count of ten or more. The chain links TRBV7-9 to TRBJ2-7; 8 positions agree with TRBD2. The CDR3 has 14 amino acids. Germline CDR1 reads SEHNR; CDR2 reads FQNEAQ (reference sequence). V trimming: 7 bases; J trimming: 4 bases; junction bases outside the gene matches: 9. The CDR3 spells CASNLLREDYEQYF. CDR3 nucleotides: TGTGCCAGCAATCTCTTGCGGGAGGATTACGAGCAGTACTTC.

In its sample, this clonotype was seen many times. V is TRBV5-1 and J is TRBJ2-3; 9 bases map to TRBD2. The germline V gene encodes CDR1 SGHRS and CDR2 YFSETQ. The CDR3 runs to 16 residues. With V trimmed by 4 bases and J by 4 bases, 10 bases remained unmatched. CDR3 sequence: CASSPTPLAGPDTQYF. In DNA form, the CDR3 reads TGCGCCAGCAGCCCGACCCCACTAGCGGGCCCAGATACGCAGTATTTT.

This clonotype was counted a few times. This chain links TRBV20-1 with TRBJ2-1; D gene unclear. CDR1 DFQATT and CDR2 SNEGSKA come from the germline V gene (reference sequence). The CDR3 runs to 16 residues. In nucleotides, the CDR3 is TGCAGAAGCTTATTCGACGGCAGTAGCTCCTACAATGAGCAGTTCTTC. Its translation: CRSLFDGSSSYNEQFF.

As concerns this clonotype: This may be a read error, as it is one base from a much larger clone. V usage is TRBV7-9 and J usage is TRBJ1-2, with D unresolved. This CDR3 has 14 amino acids. In germline, CDR1 is SEHNR, CDR2 FQNEAQ (reference sequence). The V gene lost 5 bases and the J gene lost 4 bases, with 14 bases spanning the gap. The CDR3 loop is CASSPEGPGYGYTF. The DNA of the CDR3 is TGTGCCAGCAGCCCTGAGGGTCCTGGCTATGGCTACACCTTC.

About this clonotype itself: At one end the junction does not follow the germline gene, possibly because of a read error. The chain recombines TRBV3-1 with TRBJ2-1; the D gene is possibly TRBD2 (6 bases). Germline lookup yields CDR1 LGHDT and CDR2 YNNKEL (reference sequence). The CDR3 runs 16 residues. CDR3 sequence reads: CLQPSEGRSSYNEQFF. DNA for the CDR3: TGCCTCCAGCCAAGTGAAGGGAGGAGCTCCTACAATGAGCAGTTCTTC.

This rearrangement joins TRBV12-3 or TRBV12-4 to TRBJ1-2; D is possibly TRBD1 (6 bases). The ends were cut back, 6 bases at V and 8 bases at J, with 22 bases in the middle. The CDR3 contains 15 residues. The DNA of the CDR3 is TGTGCCAGCAGCCCCCGGACAGCGGGGCAGAAAGGCTACACCTTC. This encodes CASSPRTAGQKGYTF.

At least ten counts were recorded for this clonotype. The chain is built from TRBV20-1 and TRBJ1-4, with D perhaps matching TRBD1 (6 bases). Looked up from germline, CDR1 is DFQATT and CDR2 is SNEGSKA (reference sequence). The CDR3 is made up of 17 amino acids. V lost 6 bases and J lost 0, with 20 bases in between. CDR3 sequence: CSAWRGGLGPTNEKLFF. The CDR3 DNA is TGCAGTGCATGGAGAGGGGGGTTGGGGCCAACTAATGAAAAACTGTTTTTT.

This chain uses TRBV7-3 with TRBJ2-6; 10 nucleotides match TRBD2. This CDR3 is 18 amino acids long. Looked up from germline, CDR1 is SGHTA and CDR2 is FQGTGA. V dropped 4 bases and J dropped 2; count of bases not matched to a gene: 8. The CDR3 is CASSSVLAGDPGANVLTF. Here the CDR3 DNA reads TGTGCCAGCAGCTCGGTTCTAGCGGGGGACCCTGGGGCCAACGTCCTGACTTTC.